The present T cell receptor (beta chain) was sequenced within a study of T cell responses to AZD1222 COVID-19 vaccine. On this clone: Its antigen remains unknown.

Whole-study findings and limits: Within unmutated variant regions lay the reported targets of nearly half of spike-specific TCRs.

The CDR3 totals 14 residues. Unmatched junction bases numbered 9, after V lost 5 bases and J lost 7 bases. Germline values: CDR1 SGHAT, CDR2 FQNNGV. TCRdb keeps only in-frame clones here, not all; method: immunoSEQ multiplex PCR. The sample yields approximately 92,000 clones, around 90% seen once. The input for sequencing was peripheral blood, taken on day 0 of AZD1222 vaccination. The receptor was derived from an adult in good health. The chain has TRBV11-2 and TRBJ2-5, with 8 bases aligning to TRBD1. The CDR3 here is CASSRVGTGGTQYF. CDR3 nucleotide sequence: TGTGCCAGCAGCAGAGTCGGAACAGGGGGGACCCAGTACTTC.